The 24 T cell receptor beta chains given below trace back to one sample, sequenced in a study of CD8+CD57+ T cells in acquired aplastic anemia. The template for TCR beta VDJ and CDR3 sequence profiling was genomic DNA. TCRdb re-derived calls from the reads in MiXCR, one entry per CDR3 protein. The repertoire holds 130,000 or so distinct CDR3 sequences, with 40% as singletons. Those patients picked for sequencing had displayed CD8+CD57+ cell expansion on flow cytometry. The specimen was sorted CD4+, CD8+, or CD8+CD57+ T cells (not recorded which) from PBMCs. These receptors were obtained from a human donor with aplastic anemia.

The CDR3: CASSLVRARGQGTEAFF. CDR3 DNA sequence: TGTGCCAGCAGCTTGGTTAGGGCCAGGGGGCAAGGCACTGAAGCTTTCTTT. The chain recombines TRBV5-6 with TRBJ1-1, with 8 bases lining up with TRBD1. The CDR3 consists of 17 residues. With V trimmed by 0 bases and J by 4 bases, 11 bases remained unmatched. Germline-derived CDR1 and CDR2 are SGHDT and YYEEEE.

The chain has TRBV10-2 and TRBJ2-7; TRBD2 aligns across 10 bases. The CDR3 extends over 16 amino acids. CDR1 WSHSY and CDR2 SAAADI come from the germline V gene. The trim removed 0 bases at V and 3 bases at J, leaving 5 bases unmatched. The CDR3 DNA reads TGCGCCAGCAGTGAGTCCCAGGTAGCGGGGGGCTACGAGCAGTACTTC. It translates to CASSESQVAGGYEQYF.

This clonotype has ten or more counts. This chain joins TRBV6-5 and TRBJ1-1; D is uncertain. The CDR3 is 14 residues long. Trimming left V 5 bases short and J 2 bases short, with 12 bases between. Germline V gives CDR1 MNHEY, CDR2 SVGAGI. The CDR3 loop is CASSRGPDNTEAFF. The CDR3 bases are TGTGCCAGCAGTCGTGGACCTGATAACACTGAAGCTTTCTTT.

This clonotype was seen only a few times. This may stem from a read error, because a much larger clone lies one nucleotide away. The chain uses TRBV4-2 and TRBJ1-6; 8 positions match TRBD1. This CDR3 has 17 amino acids. In germline, CDR1 is LGHNA, CDR2 YNFKEQ. CDR3: CASSQGVRGLQDSSLHF. The CDR3 DNA reads as TGTGCCAGCAGCCAAGGGGTCAGGGGGCTCCAAGATTCATCCCTCCACTTT.

This clonotype was seen a handful of times. This chain uses TRBV6-1 with TRBJ1-1; maybe TRBD1 (6 bases). CDR1 and CDR2 (germline): MNHNS, SASEGT. V was pared by 8 bases and J by 1 base, with 14 bases between. This CDR3 contains 14 residues. The CDR3 sequence: CASSWGGTNTEAFF. CDR3 bases: TGTGCCAGCTCCTGGGGGGGCACGAACACTGAAGCTTTCTTT.

This clonotype was counted a few times. The chain joins TRBV12-3 or TRBV12-4 to TRBJ2-2; possibly TRBD2 for D (5 bases). The V gene lost 5 bases and the J gene lost 4 bases, with 11 bases spanning the gap. The CDR3 runs 14 residues. The CDR3 reads CASSLRDLTGELFF. Here the CDR3 DNA reads TGTGCCAGCAGTCTTCGGGATCTCACCGGGGAGCTGTTTTTT.

This clonotype came up once. This sequence joins TRBV2 and TRBJ2-7; 7 positions agree with TRBD1. V lost 5 bases, J lost 3 bases, and 4 bases stayed unmatched. Germline values: CDR1 SNHLY, CDR2 FYNNEI. CDR3 length equals 13 residues. The CDR3: CASSYRGSYEQYF. In nucleotides, the CDR3 is TGTGCCAGCAGTTACAGGGGTAGCTACGAGCAGTACTTC.

This clonotype was recorded at least ten times. The J gene is TRBJ2-1, the V gene TRBV5-1; D might be TRBD2 (5 bases). CDR3 length equals 13 residues. In germline, CDR1 is SGHRS, CDR2 YFSETQ. The germline V and J ends were trimmed by 4 bases and 6 bases, with 11 bases remaining between them. The CDR3 coding sequence is TGCGCCAGCAGCCTCCGGGATGTCAATGAGCAGTTCTTC. As protein: CASSLRDVNEQFF.

This clonotype occurred many times. This chain links TRBV29-1 with TRBJ1-1, with D perhaps matching TRBD1 (5 bases). V was shortened by 3 bases and J by 2 bases, with 10 bases between the two germline ends. The germline V gene encodes CDR1 SQVTM and CDR2 ANQGSEA. The CDR3 is made up of 13 amino acids. As DNA, the CDR3 is TGCAGCGTTGAGGGGGTCAGCAACACTGAAGCTTTCTTT. Amino acids: CSVEGVSNTEAFF. Complete variable domain (other parts from reference TRBV29-1 and TRBJ1-1): SAVISQKPSRDICQRGTSLTIQCQVDSQVTMMFWYRQQPGQSLTLIATANQGSEATYESGFVIDKFPISRPNLTFSTLTVSNMSPEDSSIYLCSVEGVSNTEAFFGQGTRLTVV.

This clonotype was counted only a few times. The rearrangement links TRBV2 to TRBJ2-3; D gene unclear. Germline-derived CDR1 and CDR2 are SNHLY and FYNNEI. The V gene lost 3 bases and the J gene lost 7 bases, with 8 bases spanning the gap. The CDR3 contains 12 residues. The CDR3 DNA is TGTGCCAGCAGTGATACGACCAATACGCAGTATTTT. It specifies CASSDTTNTQYF.

This clonotype was observed at least ten times. This rearrangement joins TRBV5-6 to TRBJ1-2, with a weak D call TRBD1 (5 bases). V was clipped by 2 bases and J by 6 bases, with 11 bases between them. Germline assignment: CDR1 SGHDT and CDR2 YYEEEE. This CDR3 is 13 amino acids long. CDR3: CASSFGSGHGYTF. The CDR3 region has the DNA TGTGCCAGCAGCTTTGGGTCAGGGCATGGCTACACCTTC.

The gene calls are TRBV7-3 and TRBJ2-7; 15 nucleotides match TRBD2. The CDR3 has 18 amino acids. V gave up 3 bases and J gave up 0 bases; unmatched junction bases: 6. Looked up from germline, CDR1 is SGHTA and CDR2 is FQGTGA. This CDR3 is CASSFRTSGRAGSYEQYF. DNA of the CDR3: TGTGCCAGCAGCTTCAGGACTAGCGGGAGGGCCGGCTCCTACGAGCAGTACTTC.

This clonotype came up a few times. The V call is TRBV4-1, the J call TRBJ2-3; 8 nucleotides line up with TRBD1. This CDR3 contains 18 residues. The germline gives CDR1 MGHRA, CDR2 YSYEKL. V was pared by 3 bases and J by 2 bases, with 13 bases of the junction left unmatched. The CDR3 DNA sequence: TGCGCCAGCAGCCATCACAGGGGGACCGGGGACGCCACAGATACGCAGTATTTT. It translates to CASSHHRGTGDATDTQYF.

The rearrangement uses TRBV19 and TRBJ1-2; D is undetermined. The CDR3 contains 12 residues. Trimming removed 3 bases at V and 5 bases at J, with 7 bases between. Per the germline V gene, CDR1 is LNHDA and CDR2 is SQIVND (reference sequence). In nucleotides, the CDR3 is TGTGCCAGTAGTATCGTTGGGTATGGCTACACCTTC. The encoded protein is CASSIVGYGYTF.

The sample holds many counts of this clonotype. The V and J genes are TRBV7-6 and TRBJ1-5; D is perhaps TRBD1 (5 bases). The CDR3 runs 13 residues. Trimming stripped 1 base from V and 6 bases from J, with 7 bases between. The germline CDR1 and CDR2 sequences are SGHVS and FNYEAQ. The CDR3 spells CASSLDRSQPQHF. The DNA for the CDR3 is TGTGCCAGCAGCTTAGACAGGTCTCAGCCCCAGCATTTT.

Points on this clonotype: Here the CDR3 omits its conserved ending phenylalanine or tryptophan, so a read error is the likely source. No DNA is shown, since the ends of the CDR3 on it are uncertain; the CDR3 is the one TCRdb lists. This rearrangement joins TRBV10-3 to TRBJ2-7. The CDR3 spans 8 amino acids, including both terminal residues. Germline V lookup: CDR1 ENHRY, CDR2 SYGVKD. Here the CDR3 reads CAISESEA.

This clonotype was recorded many times. In DNA form, the CDR3 reads TGCAGTGCTAGAGATCGCCGGGGAAACACAGATACGCAGTATTTT. Residues: CSARDRRGNTDTQYF. The chain uses TRBV20-1 and TRBJ2-3; TRBD2 might be the D (5 bases). V was cut by 0 bases and J by 2 bases, with 12 bases left in between. Germline lookup yields CDR1 DFQATT and CDR2 SNEGSKA (reference sequence). The CDR3 length is 15 residues.

J is TRBJ2-7 and V is TRBV12-3 or TRBV12-4, with 8 nucleotides matching TRBD2. The DNA end favors TRBJ2-5, so the J call may be wrong. The length of the CDR3 is 16 residues. The CDR3 region is CASSLAARGGAETQYF. The DNA for the CDR3 is TGTGCCAGCAGTTTAGCAGCACGGGGGGGGGCAGAGACCCAGTACTTC.

There are many counts of this clonotype. CDR3 in amino acids: CASSPTYDSPLHF. CDR3 DNA sequence: TGTGCCAGCTCACCGACCTACGATTCACCCCTCCACTTT. The chain links TRBV18 to TRBJ1-6; no clear D gene. The CDR3 loop spans 13 amino acids. The ends were cut back, 3 bases at V and 8 bases at J, with 8 bases in the middle. Per the germline V gene, CDR1 is KGHSH and CDR2 is LQKENI.

This clonotype was counted ten times or more. The chain has TRBV6-6 and TRBJ1-5, with D perhaps TRBD1 (6 bases). Germline CDR1 reads MNHNY; CDR2 reads SVGAGI (reference sequence). Trimming removed 6 bases from V and 1 base from J, with 13 bases in between. CDR3 length equals 15 residues. The CDR3 nucleotides are TGTGCCAGCAGCCAACGGGGGCAGAGCAATCAGCCCCAGCATTTT. It specifies CASSQRGQSNQPQHF.

This clonotype was found many times. This CDR3 reads CASSKDIGYNEQFF. The DNA for the CDR3 is TGTGCCAGCAGTAAGGATATCGGGTACAATGAGCAGTTCTTC. This chain joins TRBV6-4 and TRBJ2-1; D ambiguous. This CDR3 has 14 residues. V shed 5 bases and J shed 4 bases, with 12 bases lying between them. Germline CDR1 reads MRHNA; CDR2 reads SNTAGT.

V and J are TRBV7-9 and TRBJ1-6; D is perhaps TRBD1 (6 bases). The CDR3 sequence is 15 residues long. The V gene lost 5 bases and the J gene lost 4 bases, with 12 bases spanning the gap. Germline CDR1 SEHNR, CDR2 FQNEAQ (reference sequence). The CDR3 DNA reads TGTGCCAGCAGCACAGGGTCAACGTATAATTCACCCCTCCACTTT. Amino acid sequence: CASSTGSTYNSPLHF. The complete variable domain, with remaining parts taken from reference TRBV7-9 and TRBJ1-6, reads DTGVSQNPRHKITKRGQNVTFRCDPISEHNRLYWYRQTLGQGPEFLTYFQNEAQLEKSRLLSDRFSAERPKGSFSTLEIQRTEQGDSAMYLCASSTGSTYNSPLHFGNGTRLTVT.

This chain uses TRBV25-1 with TRBJ1-1; a possible D gene is TRBD1 (6 bases). The CDR3 contains 16 residues. Germline CDR1 MGHDK, CDR2 SYGVNS. The V and J ends lost 4 bases and 3 bases respectively, with 18 bases between them. CDR3 nucleotide sequence: TGTGCCAGCAGTGCGCCTCTACAGGGATGGGACACTGAAGCTTTCTTT. It is translated as CASSAPLQGWDTEAFF.

This clonotype was observed a single time. A much larger clone lies a single base off, so this may be a read error. The chain links TRBV5-8 to TRBJ2-1; possible D gene TRBD1, 5 bases. V lost 4 bases and J 6 bases, leaving 11 bases between the germline ends. Germline-derived CDR1 and CDR2 are SGHTS and YDEGEE. This CDR3 comprises 13 residues. The CDR3 reads CASSPTDSNEQFF. CDR3 bases: TGTGCCAGCAGCCCGACCGACAGCAATGAGCAGTTCTTC.